This T cell receptor beta chain was sequenced in a study of T cells in Graves' hyperthyroidism and ophthalmopathy. Study-wide findings and caveats: Ophthalmopathy was identified by the model a median roughly six months ahead of onset.

Only a few counts were recorded for this clonotype. Its matching antigen is unknown. Amplification of TCR beta CDR3 regions used RNA as the template. A first-round RT-PCR of the TCR CDR3 used the HTBI primer set. TCRdb re-called the multiplex PCR reads with MiXCR, one entry per CDR3 protein. Of around 270,000 distinct CDR3 sequences listed, around 20% are singletons. Clinical symptoms, serum thyroxine, TRAb, thyroid ultrasound and orbital computed tomography informed diagnoses. Germline V CDR1 and CDR2: SGHDT, YYEEEE. V lost 4 bases and J 3 bases, leaving 11 bases between the germline ends. The CDR3 is 13 residues long.

The gene calls are TRBV5-6 and TRBJ2-7; weak D call: TRBD1 (6 bases). The TCR was taken from a man aged 50 to 60 with Graves' ophthalmopathy. The sequencing input was blood. In DNA, the CDR3 is TGTGCCAGCAGCACCAGGGGTAACTACGAGCAGTACTTC. This codes for CASSTRGNYEQYF. Together with reference TRBV5-6 and TRBJ2-7, the CDR3 gives the full variable domain: DAGVTQSPTHLIKTRGQQVTLRCSPKSGHDTVSWYQQALGQGPQFIFQYYEEEERQRGNFPDRFSGHQFPNYSSELNVNALLLGDSALYLCASSTRGNYEQYFGPGTRLTVT.